This section outlines one T cell receptor (beta chain) sequence together with its context. Its antigen is currently unknown. The entry originates in a study of radiation and T cells in renal cell carcinoma. Study-level results: Irradiated tumors had higher TCR clonality than control tumors.

The method was immunoSEQ multiplex PCR; TCRdb's version includes in-frame clones alone and lacks a portion of them. Among 15,000 or so clones listed, approximately 65% were seen once. Treatment described: treatment-naive control, cytoreductive nephrectomy. The origin of this receptor is a man aged 60-69 years with renal cell carcinoma. Material: tumor tissue, obtained from a patient whose treatment was nephrectomy without radiotherapy.

As DNA, the CDR3 is TGTGCCAGCTCTCCCCAGGCGGGAGCCTACGAGCAGTACTTC. It specifies CASSPQAGAYEQYF. This chain links TRBV28 with TRBJ2-7, with TRBD2 matching 7 bases. Per the germline V gene, CDR1 is MDHEN and CDR2 is SYDVKM. The CDR3 spans 14 residues. With V trimmed by 8 bases and J by 2 bases, 9 bases remained unmatched.